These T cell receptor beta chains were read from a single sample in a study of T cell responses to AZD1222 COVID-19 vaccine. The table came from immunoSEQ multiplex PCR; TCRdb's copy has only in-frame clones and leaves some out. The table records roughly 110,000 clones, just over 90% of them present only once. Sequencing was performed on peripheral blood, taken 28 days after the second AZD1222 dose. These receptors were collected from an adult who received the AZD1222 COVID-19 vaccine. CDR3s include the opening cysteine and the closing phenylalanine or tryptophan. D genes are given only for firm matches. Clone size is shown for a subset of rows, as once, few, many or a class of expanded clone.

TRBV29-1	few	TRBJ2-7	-	CSVVEGTYEQYF	TGCAGCGTTGTAGAGGGGACCTACGAGCAGTACTTC
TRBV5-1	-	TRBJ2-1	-	CASSNRRVLGNEQFF	TGCGCCAGCAGCAATAGGAGGGTCCTAGGAAATGAGCAGTTCTTC
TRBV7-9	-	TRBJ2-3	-	CASSLVLGTQYF	TGTGCCAGCAGCTTAGTTTTGGGAACGCAGTATTTT
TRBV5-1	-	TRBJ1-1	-	CASSLAGGLNTEAFF	TGCGCCAGCAGCTTGGCCGGGGGACTAAACACTGAAGCTTTCTTT
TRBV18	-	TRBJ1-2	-	CASSPRKGLAFGYTF	TGTGCCAGCTCACCACGAAAGGGTCTGGCCTTCGGCTACACCTTC
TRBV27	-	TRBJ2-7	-	CASSLSAGDPSYEQYF	TGTGCCAGCAGTTTATCGGCAGGGGATCCCTCCTACGAGCAGTACTTC
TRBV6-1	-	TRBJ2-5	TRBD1	CASSEAGQGVMPQYF	TGTGCCAGCAGTGAAGCTGGACAGGGGGTGATGCCCCAGTACTTC
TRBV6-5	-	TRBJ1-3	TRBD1	CASSLGQGYGNTIYF	TGTGCCAGCAGTTTGGGACAGGGCTATGGAAACACCATATATTTT
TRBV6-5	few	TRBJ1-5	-	CASSYSTGSDQPQHF	TGTGCCAGCAGTTATTCGACAGGCTCGGATCAGCCCCAGCATTTT
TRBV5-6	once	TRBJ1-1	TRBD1	CASSSGTGGAEAFF	TGTGCCAGCAGCAGCGGGACAGGGGGCGCTGAAGCTTTCTTT
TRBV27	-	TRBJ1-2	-	CASSYRVGYGYTF	TGTGCCAGCAGTTACAGGGTTGGATATGGCTACACCTTC
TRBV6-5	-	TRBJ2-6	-	CASSSTGSGANVLTF	TGTGCCAGCAGTTCGACAGGTTCCGGGGCCAACGTCCTGACTTTC
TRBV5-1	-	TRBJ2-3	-	CASSLPTDTQYF	TGCGCCAGCAGCCTTCCCACAGATACGCAGTATTTT
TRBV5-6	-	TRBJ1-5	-	CASSLGVSNQPQHF	TGTGCCAGCAGCCTGGGAGTGTCAAATCAGCCCCAGCATTTT
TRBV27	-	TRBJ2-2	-	CASSLSRLNTGELFF	TGTGCCAGCAGTTTATCTCGGTTGAACACCGGGGAGCTGTTTTTT
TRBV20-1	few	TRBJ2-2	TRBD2	CSASRGLAGELFF	TGCAGTGCTAGTAGGGGACTAGCGGGGGAGCTGTTTTTT
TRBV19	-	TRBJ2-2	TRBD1	CATSHRGNYGELFF	TGTGCCACTTCCCACAGGGGAAATTACGGGGAGCTGTTTTTT